This T cell receptor (beta chain) was captured in a study of T cell clonotyping in hematopoietic cell transplantation. Study observations and caveats: Higher Inverse Simpson Index values in graft donor and pretransplant recipient predicted broader posttransplant TCR diversity. Pathologically expanded recipient clonotypes increased progressively from day 30 to day 180 as diversity fell.

A word on this clone: Antigen: not known.

Time point indicated: recipient sample about 28 days before transplant, after cytoreduction. Trimming shortened V by 4 bases and J by 0 bases, and 0 bases separated the two germline ends. The CDR3 sequence is 11 residues long. CDR1 is LNHDA and CDR2 is SQIVND in the germline V gene (reference sequence). Some clones are missing from TCRdb's copy, which holds only in-frame ones; the method was immunoSEQ multiplex PCR. The table includes more than 25,000 clones, roughly three quarters detected once. The sequences come from peripheral blood mononuclear cells, collected before stem cell transplant. This rearrangement joins TRBV19 to TRBJ2-5; the D is unclear. This sequence originates from a man aged 45-65 years with myelodysplastic syndrome. Some clones in this sample may be carry-over from other donors' samples. The CDR3 protein is CASSNQETQYF. CDR3 bases: TGTGCCAGTAGTAACCAAGAGACCCAGTACTTC.